This TCR beta chain was recorded in a study of OX40 agonist ivuxolimab in advanced cancers. Study overall: Three patients responded partially, comprising one with hepatocellular carcinoma and two with cutaneous melanoma.

Trimming removed 4 bases from V and 2 bases from J; junction bases left unmatched: 3. The CDR3 length is 16 residues. Germline V CDR1 and CDR2: SGHRS, YFSETQ. Whole-study findings and limits: At doses 0.1 to 3.0 mg/kg, CD4+ and CD8+ clones expanded. Expanded peripheral T cells had an undetermined antigen specificity.

Comments on this clone: Antigen unknown.

Sequenced by immunoSEQ multiplex PCR; TCRdb stores in-frame clones only, minus some. The table lists roughly 80,000 clones, 70% to 90% of them singletons. The J gene is TRBJ2-5, the V gene TRBV5-1; 15 nucleotides match TRBD2. This TCR came from an adult with an advanced solid tumor such as melanoma, head and neck, liver or kidney cancer. This specimen was CD4+ or CD8+ T cells sorted from blood, taken in a trial of the OX40 agonist ivuxolimab. The CDR3 coding sequence is TGCGCCAGCAGCCCTGGACTAGCGGGAGGGCAAGAGACCCAGTACTTC. Translated, it gives CASSPGLAGGQETQYF.